This T cell receptor beta chain was retrieved from a study of blood T cell repertoires in COVID-19 (dated by TCRdb to about 2020). At the level of the whole study: Samples covering the acute and convalescent phases of COVID-19 were provided by collaborators in the United States, Italy and Spain. Where available, HLA class I and class II types were obtained from metadata supplied by the sample provider rather than from assay-based typing. Subjects who had been exposed to COVID-19, were actively infected with it, or had recovered from it provided the deeply sampled blood TCRbeta repertoires that made up the dataset. The prospective study material was composed of cDNA or gDNA derived from T cells, B-cell-depleted T cells, or PBMCs. The sample metadata nearly always contained a de-identified subject ID, COVID-19 status, age in years and sex. The repertoires were made available in a free public database intended to serve as a resource for research on the immune response to SARS-CoV-2. The samples were drawn from the first 160 participants of the ongoing ImmuneRACE study and from 950 to 1,500 subjects provided by 6 global collaborators.

Reading from cysteine to phenylalanine, the CDR3 counts 14 amino acids. Only the CDR3 DNA is retained, 42 bases long and in frame from the first base. Via the germline V gene (reference sequence), CDR1 is MNHEY and CDR2 SMNVEV. The junction shows trimming of 0 bases on V and 4 bases on J, plus 9 bases between the germline ends. TCRbeta CDR3 regions were amplified from genomic DNA using the immunoSEQ Assay, a bias-controlled multiplex PCR. Turning to the authors' computational methods: The number of nucleated cells in each sample was estimated from the amplification of reference gene primers within the assay. To quantify the absolute abundance of each unique TCRbeta CDR3 rearrangement, sequence reads were collapsed and filtered. For each sample, productive Simpson clonality was calculated as the square root of Simpson's diversity index across productive rearrangements. TCRdb stores this immuneACCESS table with in-frame sequences only. Part of the clones is absent; in the studies checked, under half of the shortfall reflects unresolved V genes, and no reason is known for the rest. Clone size and V and J calls were adopted from that table, with D and trimming inferred from the DNA. The sample has about 210,000 clones on record, 80% to 90% of them singletons. 2% to 3% of the sample rests with the top ten.

Concerning this clone: This receptor's antigen is unknown. It has no much larger one-base neighbor in the sample; base qualities were not kept.

The paper's findings and limits, for the study overall: The amount of clinical and demographic metadata varied by source and participant and was provided uncurated.

The collaborating institutions used their own protocols to collect whole blood in K2EDTA tubes. For TCRbeta analysis, collaborators shipped samples as frozen whole blood, isolated PBMCs, or DNA extracted from either of those sample types. Material for sequencing was peripheral blood. This chain joins TRBV27 to TRBJ1-2; the D gene is not confidently resolved. The clonotype originates from a woman aged 35 to 49 with active or convalescent COVID-19. The CDR3 protein: CASSLSAGTYGYTF. The sequenced DNA is TGTGCCAGCAGTTTATCGGCGGGTACCTATGGCTACACCTTC.